This passage covers 5 T cell receptor beta chains from one sample sequenced in a study of glioma-infiltrating T cells. TCR alpha and beta CDR3 regions were amplified from RNA using iRepertoire nested multiplex PCR. TCRdb re-analysed the multiplex PCR reads in MiXCR, keeping a single row per CDR3 protein. The table lists about 89,000 distinct CDR3 sequences, about 25% of them singletons, with 6.7% in the top ten. Sequencing was performed on glioma tissue, nonneoplastic brain tissue, or PBMCs (not recorded which). Receptor source: a human donor with low-grade glioma or glioblastoma, undergoing nonglioma brain surgery, or in good health (not recorded which).

This clonotype has only a few counts. The J gene is TRBJ1-2, the V gene TRBV5-4, with 8 bases identical to TRBD1. CDR3 length equals 15 residues. Germline lookup yields CDR1 SGHNT and CDR2 YYREEE (reference sequence). V shed 4 bases, J shed 0 bases, and the junction held 5 bases outside the gene matches. CDR3 amino acids: CASSHQGASNYGYTF. For the CDR3, the DNA is TGTGCCAGCAGCCACCAGGGGGCCTCTAACTATGGCTACACCTTC.

Of note for this clonotype: This may be a read error: a much more frequent sequence differs by one nucleotide. Here the CDR3 reads CASSGSTAREAQYF. The CDR3 DNA is TGTGCCAGCAGTGGAAGCACAGCACGAGAGGCCCAGTACTTC. This chain uses TRBV2 with TRBJ2-5, with D hard to call. This CDR3 has 14 amino acids. Germline V gives CDR1 SNHLY, CDR2 FYNNEI.

This clonotype was seen ten or more times. The chain has TRBV4-1 and TRBJ1-5; D ambiguous. Germline V gene lookup returns CDR1 MGHRA and CDR2 YSYEKL. The CDR3 has 17 amino acids. Trimming pared 4 bases from V and 0 bases from J, leaving 16 bases between. The DNA of the CDR3 is TGCGCCAGCAGCCCCGGATCGATTGGGTATAGCAATCAGCCCCAGCATTTT. It encodes CASSPGSIGYSNQPQHF.

The sample holds many counts of this clonotype. The chain couples TRBV6-1 to TRBJ1-6; D uncertain. V lost 3 bases to trimming and J lost 4 bases, with 7 bases between them. Germline V gene sequence: CDR1 MNHNS, CDR2 SASEGT. CDR3 length equals 14 residues. Here the CDR3 reads CASSDRTYNSPLHF. The CDR3, as DNA: TGTGCCAGCAGTGACAGGACTTATAATTCACCCCTCCACTTT.

This clonotype has ten or more counts. CDR3 loop: CASSLAGNSNQPQHF. CDR3 nucleotide sequence: TGTGCCAGCAGCCTCGCTGGGAATAGCAATCAGCCCCAGCATTTT. The chain uses TRBV7-2 and TRBJ1-5; D is unclear. This CDR3 is built from 15 residues. CDR1 SGHTA and CDR2 FQGNSA come from the germline V gene. Trimming left V 5 bases short and J 0 bases short, with 11 bases between.